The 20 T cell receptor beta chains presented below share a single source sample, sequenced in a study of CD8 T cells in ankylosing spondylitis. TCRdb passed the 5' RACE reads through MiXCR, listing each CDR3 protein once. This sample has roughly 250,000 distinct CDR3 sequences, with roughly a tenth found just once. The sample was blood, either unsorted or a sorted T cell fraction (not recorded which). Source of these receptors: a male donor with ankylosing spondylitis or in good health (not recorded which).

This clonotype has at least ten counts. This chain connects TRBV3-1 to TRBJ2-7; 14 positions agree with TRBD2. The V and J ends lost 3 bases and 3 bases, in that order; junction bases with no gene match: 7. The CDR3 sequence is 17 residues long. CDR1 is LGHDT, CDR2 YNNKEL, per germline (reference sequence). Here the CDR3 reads CASSHPGTSGRIYEQYF. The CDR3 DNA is TGTGCCAGCAGCCATCCCGGGACTAGCGGGAGAATCTACGAGCAGTACTTC.

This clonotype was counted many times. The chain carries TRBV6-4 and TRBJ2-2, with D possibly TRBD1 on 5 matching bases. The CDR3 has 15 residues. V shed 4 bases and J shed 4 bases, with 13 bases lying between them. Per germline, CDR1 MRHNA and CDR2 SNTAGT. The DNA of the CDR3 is TGTGCCAGCAGTGCTGGGGAAGGGGCCACCGGGGAGCTGTTTTTT. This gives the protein CASSAGEGATGELFF.

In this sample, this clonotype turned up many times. The CDR3 nucleotides read TGCGCCAGCAGCTTGAGGGGGGGCCTCTCCTACAATGAGCAGTTCTTC. Amino acid sequence: CASSLRGGLSYNEQFF. The V and J genes are TRBV5-1 and TRBJ2-1, with D possibly TRBD2 on 7 matching bases. V was shortened by 1 base and J by 0 bases, with 11 bases between the two germline ends. CDR1 and CDR2 (germline): SGHRS, YFSETQ. This CDR3 has 16 residues.

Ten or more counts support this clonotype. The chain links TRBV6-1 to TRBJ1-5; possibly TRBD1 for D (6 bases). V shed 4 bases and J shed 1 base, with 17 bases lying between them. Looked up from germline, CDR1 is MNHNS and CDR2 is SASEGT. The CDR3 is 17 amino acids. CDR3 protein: CASSAVLNQGSNQPQHF. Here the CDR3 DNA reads TGTGCCAGCAGTGCGGTATTGAACCAGGGGAGCAATCAGCCCCAGCATTTT.

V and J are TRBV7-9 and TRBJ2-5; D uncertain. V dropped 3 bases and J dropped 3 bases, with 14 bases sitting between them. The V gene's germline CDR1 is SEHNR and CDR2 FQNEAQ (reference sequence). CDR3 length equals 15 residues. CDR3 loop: CASSLDQEAKETQYF. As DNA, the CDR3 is TGTGCCAGCAGCTTGGATCAAGAAGCCAAAGAGACCCAGTACTTC.

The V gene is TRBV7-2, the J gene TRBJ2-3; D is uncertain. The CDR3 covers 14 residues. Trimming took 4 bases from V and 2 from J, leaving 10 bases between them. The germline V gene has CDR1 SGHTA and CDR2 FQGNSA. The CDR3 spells CASSWPGTTDTQYF. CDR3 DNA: TGTGCCAGCAGCTGGCCCGGAACCACAGATACGCAGTATTTT.

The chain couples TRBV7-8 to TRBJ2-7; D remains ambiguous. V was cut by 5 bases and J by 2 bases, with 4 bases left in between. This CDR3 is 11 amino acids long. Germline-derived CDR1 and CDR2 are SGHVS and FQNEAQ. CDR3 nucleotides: TGTGCCAGCAGCGTCACCTACGAGCAGTACTTC. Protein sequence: CASSVTYEQYF.

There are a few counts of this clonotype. This CDR3 is CAWRRRDGYTF. In DNA form, the CDR3 reads TGTGCCTGGAGGCGCAGGGACGGCTACACCTTC. The chain is built from TRBV30 and TRBJ1-2; D is perhaps TRBD1 (5 bases). V was shortened by 3 bases and J by 8 bases, with 10 bases between the two germline ends. CDR3 length: 11 residues. Germline-derived CDR1 and CDR2 are GTSNPN and SVGIG (reference sequence).

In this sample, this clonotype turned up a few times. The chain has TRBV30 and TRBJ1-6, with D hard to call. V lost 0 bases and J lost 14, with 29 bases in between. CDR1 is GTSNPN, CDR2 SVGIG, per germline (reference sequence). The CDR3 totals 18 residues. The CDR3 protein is CAWSVLQPGRGPRLTLHF. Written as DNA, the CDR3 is TGTGCCTGGAGTGTACTCCAACCTGGACGGGGTCCCCGTTTGACCCTCCACTTT.

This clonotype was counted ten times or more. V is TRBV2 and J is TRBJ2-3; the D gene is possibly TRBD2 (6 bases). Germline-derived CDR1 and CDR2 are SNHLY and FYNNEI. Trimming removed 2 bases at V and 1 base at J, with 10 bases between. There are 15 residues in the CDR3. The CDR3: CASSELAGRTDTQYF. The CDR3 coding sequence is TGTGCCAGCAGTGAACTCGCGGGGCGCACAGATACGCAGTATTTT.

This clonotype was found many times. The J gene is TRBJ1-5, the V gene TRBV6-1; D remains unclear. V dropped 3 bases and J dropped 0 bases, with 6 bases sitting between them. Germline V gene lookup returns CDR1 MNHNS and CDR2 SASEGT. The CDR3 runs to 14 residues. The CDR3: CASSESISNQPQHF. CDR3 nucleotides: TGTGCCAGCAGTGAGTCCATTAGCAATCAGCCCCAGCATTTT.

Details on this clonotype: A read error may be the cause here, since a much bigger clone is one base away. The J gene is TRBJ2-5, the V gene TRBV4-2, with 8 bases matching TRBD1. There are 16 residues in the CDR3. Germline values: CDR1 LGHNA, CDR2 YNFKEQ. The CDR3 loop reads CASSQDSDRGEEAQYF. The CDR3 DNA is TGTGCCAGCAGCCAAGATAGCGACAGGGGCGAAGAGGCCCAGTACTTC.

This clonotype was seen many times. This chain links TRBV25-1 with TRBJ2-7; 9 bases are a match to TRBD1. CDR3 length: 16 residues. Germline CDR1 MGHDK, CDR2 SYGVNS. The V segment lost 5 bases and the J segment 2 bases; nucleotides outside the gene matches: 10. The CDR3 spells CASSPGRGQGTYEQYF. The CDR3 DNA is TGTGCCAGCAGTCCAGGGAGGGGACAGGGCACCTACGAGCAGTACTTC.

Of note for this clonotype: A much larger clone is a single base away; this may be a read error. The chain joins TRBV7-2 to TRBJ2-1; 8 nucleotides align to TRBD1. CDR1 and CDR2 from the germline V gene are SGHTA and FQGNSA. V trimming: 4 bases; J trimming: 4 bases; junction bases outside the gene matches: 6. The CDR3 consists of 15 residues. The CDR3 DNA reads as TGTACCAGCAGCTCACGGGACAGGTCTTACAATGAGCAGTTCTTC. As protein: CTSSSRDRSYNEQFF.

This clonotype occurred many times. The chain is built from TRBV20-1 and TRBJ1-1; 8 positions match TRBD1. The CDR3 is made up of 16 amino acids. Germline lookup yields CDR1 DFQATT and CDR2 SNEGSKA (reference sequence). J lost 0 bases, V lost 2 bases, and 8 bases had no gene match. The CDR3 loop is CSARKAGGTMNTEAFF. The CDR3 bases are TGCAGTGCTAGAAAGGCAGGGGGCACCATGAACACTGAAGCTTTCTTT.

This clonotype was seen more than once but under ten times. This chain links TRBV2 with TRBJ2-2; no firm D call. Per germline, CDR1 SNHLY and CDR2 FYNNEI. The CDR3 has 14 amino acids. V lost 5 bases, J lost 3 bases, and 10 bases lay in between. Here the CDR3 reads CASSWDVHTGELFF. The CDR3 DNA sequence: TGTGCCAGCAGTTGGGATGTGCACACCGGGGAGCTGTTTTTT.

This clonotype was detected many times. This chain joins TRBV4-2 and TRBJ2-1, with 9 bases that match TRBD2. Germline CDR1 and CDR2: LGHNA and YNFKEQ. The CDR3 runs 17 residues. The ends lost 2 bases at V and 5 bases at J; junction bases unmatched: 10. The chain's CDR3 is CASSQRGQAGGDNEQFF. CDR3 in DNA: TGTGCCAGCAGCCAAAGGGGACAAGCGGGAGGCGACAATGAGCAGTTCTTC.

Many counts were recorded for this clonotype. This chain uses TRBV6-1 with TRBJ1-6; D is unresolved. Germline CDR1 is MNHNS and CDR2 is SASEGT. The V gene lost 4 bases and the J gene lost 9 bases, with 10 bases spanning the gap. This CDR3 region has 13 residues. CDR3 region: CASSVDRGSPLHF. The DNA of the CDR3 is TGTGCCAGCAGTGTTGATCGGGGTTCACCCCTCCACTTT.

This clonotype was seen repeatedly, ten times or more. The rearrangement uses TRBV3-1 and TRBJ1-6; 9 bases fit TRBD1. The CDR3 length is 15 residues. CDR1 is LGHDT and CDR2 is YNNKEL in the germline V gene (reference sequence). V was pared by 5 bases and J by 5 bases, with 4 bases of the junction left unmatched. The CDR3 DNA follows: TGTGCCAGCAGCTCCCGGACAGGGGATAATTCACCCCTCCACTTT. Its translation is CASSSRTGDNSPLHF. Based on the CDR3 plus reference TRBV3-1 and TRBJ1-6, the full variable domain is DTAVSQTPKYLVTQMGNDKSIKCEQNLGHDTMYWYKQDSKKFLKIMFSYNNKELIINETVPNRFSPKSPDKAHLNLHINSLELGDSAVYFCASSSRTGDNSPLHFGNGTRLTVT.

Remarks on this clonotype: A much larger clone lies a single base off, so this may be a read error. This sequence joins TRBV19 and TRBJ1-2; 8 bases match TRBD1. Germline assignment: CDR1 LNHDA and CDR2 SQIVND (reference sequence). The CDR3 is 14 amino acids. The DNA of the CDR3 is TGTGTCAGTAGGCCGGACAGGGCCTCCTATGGCTACACCTTC. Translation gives CVSRPDRASYGYTF.